This T cell receptor beta chain was recovered during a study of blood T cell repertoires in COVID-19. Study summary: T cells, B-cell-depleted T cells, or PBMCs supplied cDNA or gDNA.

Trimming removed 5 bases at V and 1 base at J, with 3 bases between. CDR1 and CDR2 from the germline V gene are SGHAT and FQDESV (reference sequence). The CDR3 consists of 11 residues. Authors' processing steps: Amplifying reference gene primers gave estimates of nucleated cell counts. Clones were read by immunoSEQ multiplex PCR, and TCRdb kept only the in-frame ones, dropping some. That table supplies the V and J calls and clone size; D and trimming were determined from the DNA. The data hold about 220,000 clones, with more than 70% observed a single time. The gene calls are TRBV11-1 and TRBJ2-7; D uncertain. The source is a human donor in a cohort sampled during active COVID-19. The sequencing sample was made of peripheral blood. The chain's CDR3 is CASSISYEQYF. In nucleotides, the CDR3 is TGTGCCAGCAGCATATCCTACGAGCAGTACTTC.